Each of the 2 T cell receptor beta chains below was sequenced from the same sample in a study of shared clonotypes between healthy human individuals. Sequencing was performed with immunoSEQ multiplex PCR; in TCRdb, only in-frame clones are kept and a portion is missing. The top ten hold about 0.13% of the sample, which has 2,500,000 or so clones, over 85% seen once. The sequenced material came from naive CD4+ T cells sorted from blood. The subset was: CD45RA+ positively selected. The receptor set was obtained from a young man in good health.

The rearrangement links TRBV5-1 to TRBJ2-7; possibly TRBD2 for D (6 bases). The CDR3 extends over 15 amino acids. Trimming shortened V by 2 bases and J by 5 bases, and 17 bases separated the two germline ends. CDR1 and CDR2 from the germline V gene are SGHRS and YFSETQ. CDR3 nucleotides: TGCGCCAGCAGCTTCGTGGGGGGAGGTAGGGACGAGCAGTACTTC. This codes for CASSFVGGGRDEQYF.

The chain couples TRBV19 to TRBJ2-7, with TRBD1 matching 7 bases. Per the germline V gene, CDR1 is LNHDA and CDR2 is SQIVND (reference sequence). The CDR3 runs 12 residues. CDR3 loop: CALTGKVYEQYF. The CDR3 DNA reads as TGTGCTCTGACAGGGAAGGTGTACGAGCAGTACTTC.